This T cell receptor (beta chain) came from a study of blood T cell repertoires in COVID-19. Sequenced by immunoSEQ multiplex PCR; TCRdb stores in-frame clones only, minus some. The table shows 80,000 to 100,000 clones, with over 80% occurring only once. CDR1 and CDR2 from the germline V gene are MNHEY and SVGAGI. V dropped 6 bases and J dropped 0; count of bases not matched to a gene: 5. The CDR3 is 15 residues long. The receptor was isolated from a human donor with active COVID-19. The donor label of this sample is uncertain. The V and J genes are TRBV6-5 and TRBJ1-3; 7 nucleotides match TRBD1. The sample consisted of peripheral blood. The DNA of the CDR3 is TGTGCCAGCAGCACCGGGACAGTCTCTGGAAACACCATATATTTT. The encoded protein is CASSTGTVSGNTIYF.